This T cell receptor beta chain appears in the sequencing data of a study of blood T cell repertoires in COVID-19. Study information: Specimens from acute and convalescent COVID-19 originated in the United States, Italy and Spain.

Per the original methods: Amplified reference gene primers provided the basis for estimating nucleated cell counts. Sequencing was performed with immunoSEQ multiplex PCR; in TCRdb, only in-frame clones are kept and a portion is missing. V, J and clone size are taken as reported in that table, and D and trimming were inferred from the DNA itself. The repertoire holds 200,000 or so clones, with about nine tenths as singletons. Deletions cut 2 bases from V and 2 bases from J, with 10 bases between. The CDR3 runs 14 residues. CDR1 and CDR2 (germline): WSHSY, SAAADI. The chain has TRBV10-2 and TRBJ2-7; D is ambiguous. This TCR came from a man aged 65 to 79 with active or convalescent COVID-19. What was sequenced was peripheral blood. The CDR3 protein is CASSETAQAYEQYF. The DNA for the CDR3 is TGCGCCAGCAGTGAGACGGCCCAGGCCTACGAGCAGTACTTC.